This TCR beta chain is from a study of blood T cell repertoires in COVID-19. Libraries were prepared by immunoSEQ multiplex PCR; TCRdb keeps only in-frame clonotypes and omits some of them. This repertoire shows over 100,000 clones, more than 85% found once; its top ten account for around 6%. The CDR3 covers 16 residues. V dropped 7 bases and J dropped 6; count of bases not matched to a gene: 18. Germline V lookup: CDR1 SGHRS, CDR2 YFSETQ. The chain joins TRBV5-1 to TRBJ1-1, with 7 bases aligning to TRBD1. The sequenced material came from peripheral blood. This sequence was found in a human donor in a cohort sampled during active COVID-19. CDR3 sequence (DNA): TGCGCCAGCCGCTCGGCGCGAACAGGGGCATTAGCTGAAGCTTTCTTT. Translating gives CASRSARTGALAEAFF.